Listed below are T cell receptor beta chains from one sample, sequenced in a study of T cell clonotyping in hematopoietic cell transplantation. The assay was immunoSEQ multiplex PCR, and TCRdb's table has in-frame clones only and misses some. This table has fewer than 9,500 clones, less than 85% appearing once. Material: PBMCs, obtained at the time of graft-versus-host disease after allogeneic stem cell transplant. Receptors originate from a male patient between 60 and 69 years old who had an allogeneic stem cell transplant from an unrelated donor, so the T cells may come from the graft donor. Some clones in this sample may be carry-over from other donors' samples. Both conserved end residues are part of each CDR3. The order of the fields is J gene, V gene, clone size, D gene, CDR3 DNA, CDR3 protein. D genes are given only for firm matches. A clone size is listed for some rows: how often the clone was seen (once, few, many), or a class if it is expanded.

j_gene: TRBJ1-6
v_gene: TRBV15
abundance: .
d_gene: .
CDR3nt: TGTGCCTCCCGAGGGGGGTACAATTCACCCCTCCACTTT
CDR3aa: CASRGGYNSPLHF

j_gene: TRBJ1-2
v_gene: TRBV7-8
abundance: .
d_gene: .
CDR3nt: TGTGCCAGCAGCTCAGTTGGGGAAGGCTACACCTTC
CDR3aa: CASSSVGEGYTF

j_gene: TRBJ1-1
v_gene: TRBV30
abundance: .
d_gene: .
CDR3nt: TGTGCCTGGAGTGTACAAGGTACTGAAGCTTTCTTT
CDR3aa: CAWSVQGTEAFF

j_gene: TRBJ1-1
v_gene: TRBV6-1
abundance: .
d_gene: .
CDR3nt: TGTGCCAGCAGTCCCCCAACGGGGTGGGGTGAAGCTTTCTTT
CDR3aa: CASSPPTGWGEAFF

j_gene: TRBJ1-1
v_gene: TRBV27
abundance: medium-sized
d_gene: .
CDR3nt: TGTGCCAGCAGTTTCTCCGGGACACCCACTGAAGCTTTCTTT
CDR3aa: CASSFSGTPTEAFF

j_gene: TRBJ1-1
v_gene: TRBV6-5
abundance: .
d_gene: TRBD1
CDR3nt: TGTGCCAGCAGTTACGGGACAGGGGGCACTGAAGCTTTCTTT
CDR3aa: CASSYGTGGTEAFF

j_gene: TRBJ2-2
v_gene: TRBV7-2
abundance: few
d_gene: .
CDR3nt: TGTGCCAGCAGCTCATCACTAGAGCTGTTTTTT
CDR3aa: CASSSSLELFF

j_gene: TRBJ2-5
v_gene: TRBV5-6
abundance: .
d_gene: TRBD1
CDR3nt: TGTGCCAGCAGCACGGGACAGGTCGAAGAGACCCAGTACTTC
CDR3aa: CASSTGQVEETQYF

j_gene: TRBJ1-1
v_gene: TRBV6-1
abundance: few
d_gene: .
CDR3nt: TGTGCCAGCAGTGACTTCGGGGGGAACACTGAAGCTTTCTTT
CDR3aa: CASSDFGGNTEAFF

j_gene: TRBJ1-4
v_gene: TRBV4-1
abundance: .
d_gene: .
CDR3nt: TGCGCCAGCAGCCAAGGGGCCCGGGAAAATGAAAAACTGTTTTTT
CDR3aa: CASSQGARENEKLFF

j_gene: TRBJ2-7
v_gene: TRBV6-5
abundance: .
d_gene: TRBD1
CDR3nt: TGTGCCAGCAGACCCAGGACAGGGGCTCCCTACGAGCAGTACTTC
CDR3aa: CASRPRTGAPYEQYF

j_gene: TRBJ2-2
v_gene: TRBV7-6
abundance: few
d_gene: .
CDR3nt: TGTGCCAGCAGCTTAGATGGGTCAACAACCGGGGAGCTGTTTTTT
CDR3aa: CASSLDGSTTGELFF

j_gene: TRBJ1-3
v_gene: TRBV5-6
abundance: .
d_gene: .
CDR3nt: TGTGCCAGCAGCTTGTGGGGCAGAGCATCGAGCTCTGGAAACACCATATATTTT
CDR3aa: CASSLWGRASSSGNTIYF

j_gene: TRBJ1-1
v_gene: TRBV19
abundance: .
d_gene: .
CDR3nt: TGTGCCAGTAGTGAGAGCTGGCGGACCCTGGACACTGAAGCTTTCTTT
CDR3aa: CASSESWRTLDTEAFF

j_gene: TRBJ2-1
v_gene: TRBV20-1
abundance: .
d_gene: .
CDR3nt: TGCAGTGGGAGGTCCTACAATGAGCAGTTCTTC
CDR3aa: CSGRSYNEQFF

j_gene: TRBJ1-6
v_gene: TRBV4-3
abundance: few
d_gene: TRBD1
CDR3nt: TGCGCCAGCAGCCAAGAGGTAGGGGGCGCATCTTCACCCCTCCACTTT
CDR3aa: CASSQEVGGASSPLHF

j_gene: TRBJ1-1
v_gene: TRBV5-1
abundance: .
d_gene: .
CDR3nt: TGCGCCAGCAGAAAGACCAGTGAGAACACTGAAGCTTTCTTT
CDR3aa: CASRKTSENTEAFF

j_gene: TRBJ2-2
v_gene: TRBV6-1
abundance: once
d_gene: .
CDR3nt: TGTGCCAGCAGTTCACCTCGCTTGAACACCGGGGAGCTGTTTTTT
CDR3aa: CASSSPRLNTGELFF

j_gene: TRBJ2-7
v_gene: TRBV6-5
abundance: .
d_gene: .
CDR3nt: TGTGCCAGCAGTTACTACCAGGGAAGGGGTGACTACGAGCAGTACTTC
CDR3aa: CASSYYQGRGDYEQYF

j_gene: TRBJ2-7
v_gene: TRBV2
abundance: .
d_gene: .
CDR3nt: TGTGCCAGCAACCCTAGGACAAGACTAAGGGCTAACTCCTACGAGCAGTACTTC
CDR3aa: CASNPRTRLRANSYEQYF

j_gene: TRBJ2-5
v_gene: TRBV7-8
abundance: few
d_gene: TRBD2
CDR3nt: TGTGCCAGCAGCGATCGGTCACTAGCGGGGGAGGAGACCCAGTACTTC
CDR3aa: CASSDRSLAGEETQYF

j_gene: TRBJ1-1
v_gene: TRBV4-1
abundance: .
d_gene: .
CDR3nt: TGCGCCAGCAGCCAAGTATTCTTCTGGTCCGTGGACAAGGATGGATCTGAAGCTTTCTTT
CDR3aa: CASSQVFFWSVDKDGSEAFF

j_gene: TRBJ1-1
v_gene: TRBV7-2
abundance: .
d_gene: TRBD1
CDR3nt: TGTGCCAGCAGCTTAGCGACAGGGCTGAACACTGAAGCTTTCTTT
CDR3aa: CASSLATGLNTEAFF

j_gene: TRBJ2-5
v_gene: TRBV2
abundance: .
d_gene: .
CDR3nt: TGTGCCAGCAGTGAAAATTGGGCCCGAGAGACCCAGTACTTC
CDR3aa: CASSENWARETQYF

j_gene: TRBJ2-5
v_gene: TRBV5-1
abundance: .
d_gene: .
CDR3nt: TGCGCCAGCAGCTTAGATGAGACCCAGTACTTC
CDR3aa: CASSLDETQYF

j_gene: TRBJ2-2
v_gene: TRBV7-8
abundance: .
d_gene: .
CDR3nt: TGTGCCAGCAGCCTTCGGACGGCGAACACCGGGGAGCTGTTTTTT
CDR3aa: CASSLRTANTGELFF

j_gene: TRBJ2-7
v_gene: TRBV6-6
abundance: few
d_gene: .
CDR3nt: TGTGCCAGCAGTTACTTTGTGGAGCAGTACTTC
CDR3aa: CASSYFVEQYF

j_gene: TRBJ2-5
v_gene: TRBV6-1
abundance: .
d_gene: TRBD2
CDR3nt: TGTGCCAGCACCCGGAGTAGCGGGGCCCAAGAGACCCAGTACTTC
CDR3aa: CASTRSSGAQETQYF

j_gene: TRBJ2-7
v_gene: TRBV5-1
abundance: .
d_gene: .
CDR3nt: TGCGCCAGCAGCTGGACAGTGGGAGGGTCCGTGGGTTACGAGCAGTACTTC
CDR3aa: CASSWTVGGSVGYEQYF

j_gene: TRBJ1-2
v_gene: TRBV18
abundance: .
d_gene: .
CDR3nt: TGTGCCAGCTCACCACCGTCGGGATATGGCTACACCTTC
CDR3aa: CASSPPSGYGYTF

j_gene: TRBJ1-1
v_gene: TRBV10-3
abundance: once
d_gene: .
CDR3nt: TGTGCCATCAGTGAGTCTGGGAAAACTGAAGCTTTCTTT
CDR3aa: CAISESGKTEAFF

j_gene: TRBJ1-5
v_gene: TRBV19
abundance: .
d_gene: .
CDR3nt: TGTGCCAGTAGTATCTCGGGGGTTGGCAATCAGCCCCAGCATTTT
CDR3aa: CASSISGVGNQPQHF

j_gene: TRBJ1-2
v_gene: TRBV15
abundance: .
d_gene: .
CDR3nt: TGTGCCACCAGCAGCGGTGAGGTTTATGGCTACACCTTC
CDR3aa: CATSSGEVYGYTF

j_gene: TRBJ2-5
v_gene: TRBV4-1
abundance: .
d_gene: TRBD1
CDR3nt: TGCGCCAGCAGCGAACGACAGGGGATTTTGGAGACCCAGTACTTC
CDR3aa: CASSERQGILETQYF

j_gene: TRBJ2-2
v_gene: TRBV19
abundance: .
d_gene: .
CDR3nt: TGTGCCAGTAGTATTTCGGGGAGCACCGGGGAGCTGTTTTTT
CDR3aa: CASSISGSTGELFF

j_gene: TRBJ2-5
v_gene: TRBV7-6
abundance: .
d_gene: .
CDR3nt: TGTGCCAGCAGCGGCCCGGGGCGGGAGACCCAGTACTTC
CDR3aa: CASSGPGRETQYF

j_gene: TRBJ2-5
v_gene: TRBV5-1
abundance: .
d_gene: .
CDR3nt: TGCGCCAGCAGCTTGTCGGCTTCTCAAGAGACCCAGTACTTC
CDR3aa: CASSLSASQETQYF

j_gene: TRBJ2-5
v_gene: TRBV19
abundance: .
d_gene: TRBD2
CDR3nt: TGTGCCAGTAGTATAGGTACTAGCGGTTGGGAGACCCAGTACTTC
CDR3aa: CASSIGTSGWETQYF

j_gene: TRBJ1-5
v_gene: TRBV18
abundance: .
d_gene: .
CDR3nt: TGTGCCAGCTCACCTGGGCAAGACAATCAGCCCCAGCATTTT
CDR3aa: CASSPGQDNQPQHF

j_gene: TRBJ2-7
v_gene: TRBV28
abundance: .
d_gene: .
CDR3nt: TGTGCCAGCAGGCCTCCCGGGGACTCCTACGAGCAGTACTTC
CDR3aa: CASRPPGDSYEQYF

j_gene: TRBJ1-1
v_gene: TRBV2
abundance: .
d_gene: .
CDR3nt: TGTGCCACCAGGCCGACAGAGATCGCTGAAGCTTTCTTT
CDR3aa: CATRPTEIAEAFF

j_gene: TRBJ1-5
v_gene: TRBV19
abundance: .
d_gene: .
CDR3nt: TGTGCCAGTAGTATAGTTATTTTTGGATACGGGAAGCCCCAGCATTTT
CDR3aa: CASSIVIFGYGKPQHF

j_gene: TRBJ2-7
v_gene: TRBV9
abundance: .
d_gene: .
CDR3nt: TGTGCCAGCGGGACGGGACACTACGAGCAGTACTTC
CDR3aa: CASGTGHYEQYF

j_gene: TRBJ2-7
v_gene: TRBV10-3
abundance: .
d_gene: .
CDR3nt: TGTGCCATCAGCCCCCCACGGGGGAGCGCCTACGAGCAGTACTTC
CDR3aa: CAISPPRGSAYEQYF

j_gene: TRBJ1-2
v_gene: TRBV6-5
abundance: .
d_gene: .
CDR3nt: TGTGCCAGCAGAGAGGGGACCCCCTATGGCTACACCTTC
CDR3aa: CASREGTPYGYTF

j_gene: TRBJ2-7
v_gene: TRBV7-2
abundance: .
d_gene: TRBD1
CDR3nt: TGTGCCAGCAGCCCAAAGACAGGGGAATACGAGCAGTACTTC
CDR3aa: CASSPKTGEYEQYF

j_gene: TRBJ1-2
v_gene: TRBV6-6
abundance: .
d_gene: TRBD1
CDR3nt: TGTGCCAGCACCCTGGGACAGCTGGGGGACTATGGCTACACCTTC
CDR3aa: CASTLGQLGDYGYTF

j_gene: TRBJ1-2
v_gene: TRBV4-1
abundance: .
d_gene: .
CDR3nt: TGCGCCAGCAGCCCCAGAGGTGGTAGCTATGGCTACACCTTC
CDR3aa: CASSPRGGSYGYTF

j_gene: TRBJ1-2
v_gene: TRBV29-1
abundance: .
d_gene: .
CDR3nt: TGCAGCGTCCTAAAGATGGGGGGAGGAGGCTACACCTTC
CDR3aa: CSVLKMGGGGYTF

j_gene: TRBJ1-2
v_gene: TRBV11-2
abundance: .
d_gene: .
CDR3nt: TGTGCCAGCAGCTTGAACCGACAGCCGAACTATGGCTACACCTTC
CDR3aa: CASSLNRQPNYGYTF

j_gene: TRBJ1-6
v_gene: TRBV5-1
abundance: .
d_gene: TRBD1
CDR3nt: TGCGCCAGCAGCTTAGGACAGGCCTTTTCACCCCTCCACTTT
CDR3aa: CASSLGQAFSPLHF

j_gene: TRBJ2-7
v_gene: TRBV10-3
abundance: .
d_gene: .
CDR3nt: TGTGCCATCAGTGAGCCCGACCGGGCCCTCAGCTCCTACGAGCAGTACTTC
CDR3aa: CAISEPDRALSSYEQYF

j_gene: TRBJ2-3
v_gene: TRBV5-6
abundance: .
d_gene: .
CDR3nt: TGTGCCAGCAGCTTGGCTGGAACAGATACGCAGTATTTT
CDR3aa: CASSLAGTDTQYF

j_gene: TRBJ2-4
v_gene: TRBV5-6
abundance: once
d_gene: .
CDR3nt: TGTGCCAGCAACCTGGACGGGGCCAAAAACATTCAGTACTTC
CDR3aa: CASNLDGAKNIQYF

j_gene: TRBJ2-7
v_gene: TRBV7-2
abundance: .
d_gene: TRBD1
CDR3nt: TGTGCCAGCAGCTTAGAGGGACAGGTCCTGAGCGAGCAGTACTTC
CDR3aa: CASSLEGQVLSEQYF

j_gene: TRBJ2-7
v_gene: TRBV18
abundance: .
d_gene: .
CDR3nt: TGTGCCAGCTCACCGCAGGGAAACGAGCAGTACTTC
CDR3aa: CASSPQGNEQYF

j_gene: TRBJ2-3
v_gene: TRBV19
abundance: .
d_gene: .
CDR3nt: TGTGCCAGTAGGGGCAGGGCAGATACGCAGTATTTT
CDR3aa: CASRGRADTQYF